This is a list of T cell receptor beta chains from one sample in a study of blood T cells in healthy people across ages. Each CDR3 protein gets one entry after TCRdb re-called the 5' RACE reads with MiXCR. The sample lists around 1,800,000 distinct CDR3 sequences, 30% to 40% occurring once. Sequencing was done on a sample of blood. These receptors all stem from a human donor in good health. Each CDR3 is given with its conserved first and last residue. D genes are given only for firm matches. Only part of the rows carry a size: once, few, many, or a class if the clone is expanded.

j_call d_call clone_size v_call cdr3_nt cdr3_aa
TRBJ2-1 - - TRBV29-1 TGCAGCGTTGAAGCCCCGGGGGGCTTCTACAATAAGCAGTTCTTC CSVEAPGGFYNKQFF
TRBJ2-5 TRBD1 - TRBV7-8 TGTGCCAGCAGCAGAACCTCGGGACAGCGAAAAGAGACCCAGTACTTC CASSRTSGQRKETQYF
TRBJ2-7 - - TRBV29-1 TGCAGCGTTGCTGTGGGCTCCTATGAGCAGTACTTC CSVAVGSYEQYF
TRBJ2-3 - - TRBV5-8 TGTGCCAGCAGCGACCCGGGACGGAGGACAGATACGCAGTATTTT CASSDPGRRTDTQYF
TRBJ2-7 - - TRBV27 TGTGCCAGCAGTTTATCACACCGAGGCGAGCAGTACTTC CASSLSHRGEQYF
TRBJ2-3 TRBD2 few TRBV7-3 TGTGCCAGCAGCTTAATGGCGGGGGGGCCCGCAGATACGCAGTATTTT CASSLMAGGPADTQYF
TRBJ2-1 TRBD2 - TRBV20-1 TGCAGTGCTAGAGATGCCACTAGCGGGGGGCTGGGTGAGCAGTTCTTC CSARDATSGGLGEQFF
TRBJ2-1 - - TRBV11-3 TGTGCCAGCAGCTACTTCGGGCCCGGCCCCTACAATGAGCAGTTCTTC CASSYFGPGPYNEQFF
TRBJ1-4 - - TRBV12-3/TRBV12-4 TGTGCCAGCAGTTTCGACTATCAGGGGCTCAGAAAAGAAAAACTGTTTTTT CASSFDYQGLRKEKLFF
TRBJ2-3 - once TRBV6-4 TGTGCCAGCAGTGACTCTAGGGGGGCTACGCAGTATTTT CASSDSRGATQYF
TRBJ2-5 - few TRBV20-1 TGCAGTGCTAGGGATCTACAAAAGCAGTACTTC CSARDLQKQYF
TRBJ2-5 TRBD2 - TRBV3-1 TGTGCCAGCAACCCGAGGACTAGCGCTTCGAGGACCCAGTACTTC CASNPRTSASRTQYF
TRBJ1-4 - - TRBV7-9 TGTGCCAGCAGCCAAAACGCTTCCCCCCGACTGTTTTTT CASSQNASPRLFF
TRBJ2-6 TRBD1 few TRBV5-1 TGCGCCAGCACCCCGGGACAGCTCTCTGGGGCCAACGTCCTGACTTTC CASTPGQLSGANVLTF
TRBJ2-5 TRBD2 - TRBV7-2 TGTGCCAGCAGCTTACTTAGCGGGACTAACTCTGGGGGGACCCAGTACTTC CASSLLSGTNSGGTQYF
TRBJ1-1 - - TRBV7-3 TGTGCCAGCAGCTTTACGGGGCTCACTGAAGCTTTCTTT CASSFTGLTEAFF
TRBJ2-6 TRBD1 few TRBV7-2 TGTGCCAGCAGCTCCGGACAGGGAGGCTTTGGGGCCAACGTCCTGACTTTC CASSSGQGGFGANVLTF
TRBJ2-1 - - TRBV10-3 TGTGCCATCAGTGAGTCAGGGGGTCGCAATGAGCAGTTCTTC CAISESGGRNEQFF
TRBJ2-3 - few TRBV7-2 TGTGCCAGCAGCTTCCGTCAAGATACGCAGTATTTT CASSFRQDTQYF
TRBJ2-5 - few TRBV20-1 TGCAGTGCTAGAGATTTATGGGAGACCCAGTACTTC CSARDLWETQYF
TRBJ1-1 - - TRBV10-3 TGTGCCATCAGGGAAACAGGCCAGTTTACTGAAGCTTTCTTT CAIRETGQFTEAFF
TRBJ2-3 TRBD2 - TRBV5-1 TGCGCCAGCAGCTTGGAAGGGACTAGCGGGGGGATCGATACGCAGTATTTT CASSLEGTSGGIDTQYF
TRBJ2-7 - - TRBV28 TGTGCCAGCAGTAACCCCTTTAGCGAGCAGTACTTC CASSNPFSEQYF
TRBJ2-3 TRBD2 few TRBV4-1 TGCGCCAGCAGTACTAGCGGTTCTACGACAGATACGCAGTATTTT CASSTSGSTTDTQYF
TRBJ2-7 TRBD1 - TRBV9 TGTGCCAGCAGCGTAGGGGGACAGGGTGGCTTTTCATCCCAGTACTTC CASSVGGQGGFSSQYF
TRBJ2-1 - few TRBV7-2 TGTGCCAGCAGCTTAGCGCGGAGGGAATCCTCCTACAATGAGCAGTTCTTC CASSLARRESSYNEQFF
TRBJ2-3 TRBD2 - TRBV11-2 TGTGCCAGCAGTCCACCTAGCGGGGGGGCCATAGCAGATACGCAGTATTTT CASSPPSGGAIADTQYF
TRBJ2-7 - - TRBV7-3 TGTGCCGGCAGCGCCAACAGGGCATTCTCCTACGAGCAGTACTTC CAGSANRAFSYEQYF
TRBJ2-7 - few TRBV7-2 TGTGCCAGCAGCCCCTTTGGGGGGGGGCTATACGAGCAGTACTTC CASSPFGGGLYEQYF
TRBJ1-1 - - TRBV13 TGTGCCAGCAGCTTAGGGGACCGTGAGGAAGCTTTCTTT CASSLGDREEAFF
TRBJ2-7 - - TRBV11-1 TGTGCCAGCAGCTTAGTTCTCGTATGTCTACCCTACGAGCAGTACTTC CASSLVLVCLPYEQYF
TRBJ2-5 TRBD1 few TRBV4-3 TGCGCCAGCAGCCAAGATCCCCCACAGGGGGCGCGGAAGACCCAGTACTTC CASSQDPPQGARKTQYF
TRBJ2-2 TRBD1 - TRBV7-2 TGTGCCAGCAGCCCTAGTATAGTCGGACAGGGGCTGCTCACCGGGGAGCTGTTTTTT CASSPSIVGQGLLTGELFF
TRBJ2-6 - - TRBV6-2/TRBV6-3 TGTGCCAGCAGTTGCCTCCGGTCTGGGACCAACGTCCTGACTTTC CASSCLRSGTNVLTF
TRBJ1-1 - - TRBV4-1 TGCGCCAGCAGCCAAGTGGTTCGGGAGGGACCAGCTTTCTTT CASSQVVREGPAFF
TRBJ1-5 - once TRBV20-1 TGCAGTGCCGAACTACAGGGTCTCAGCAATCAGCCCCAGCATTTT CSAELQGLSNQPQHF
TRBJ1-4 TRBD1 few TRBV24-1 TGTGCCACCAGTGATCCGGGACAGGGAGGTGAAAAACTGTTTTTT CATSDPGQGGEKLFF
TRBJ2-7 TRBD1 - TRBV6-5 TGTGCCAGCAGGACCGGACAGGGAGTTTACGAGCAGTACTTC CASRTGQGVYEQYF
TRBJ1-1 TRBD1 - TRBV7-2 TGTGCCAGCAGCGACGACAGGGGCATCGGGACTGAAGCTTTCTTT CASSDDRGIGTEAFF
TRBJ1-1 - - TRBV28 TGTGCCAGCAGTTTAGTGACAGTTACTGAAGCTTTCTTT CASSLVTVTEAFF
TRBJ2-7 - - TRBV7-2 TGTGCCAGCAGCTTAGGGTCAGGCACCACCTACGAGCAGTACTTC CASSLGSGTTYEQYF
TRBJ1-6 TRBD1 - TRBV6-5 TGTGCCAGCGCCCGGGACAGGGTCTCTTATAATTCACCCCTCCACTTT CASARDRVSYNSPLHF
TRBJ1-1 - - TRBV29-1 TGCAGCGTTGAACCGGGGGCTTCGGACACTGAAGCTTTCTTT CSVEPGASDTEAFF
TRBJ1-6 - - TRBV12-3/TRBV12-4 TGTGCCAGCAGTCCTCGGATAGGGAGTAATTCACCCCTCCACTTT CASSPRIGSNSPLHF
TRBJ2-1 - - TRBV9 TGTGCCAGCAGCGTAAGAGGAGGGATCGCCTACAATGAGCAGTTCTTC CASSVRGGIAYNEQFF
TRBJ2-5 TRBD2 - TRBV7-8 TGTGCCAGCAGCTTACGGGCTAGCGGGGGGTTACATCAAGAGACCCAGTACTTC CASSLRASGGLHQETQYF
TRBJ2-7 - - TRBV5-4 TGTGCCAGCGCGCCTAGGGGCCCCTGGGACGAGCAGTACTTC CASAPRGPWDEQYF
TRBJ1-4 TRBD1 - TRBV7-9 TGTGCCAGCAGCCCACCTGCGCAGGGGGCAACTAATGAAAAACTGTTTTTT CASSPPAQGATNEKLFF
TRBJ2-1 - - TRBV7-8 TGTGCCAGCAGCTTAGGGGGTAGTAAGTATGAGCAGTTCTTC CASSLGGSKYEQFF
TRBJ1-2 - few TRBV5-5 TGTGCCAGCAGCTTGCACACAGGGCTTGGCTATGGCTACACCTTC CASSLHTGLGYGYTF